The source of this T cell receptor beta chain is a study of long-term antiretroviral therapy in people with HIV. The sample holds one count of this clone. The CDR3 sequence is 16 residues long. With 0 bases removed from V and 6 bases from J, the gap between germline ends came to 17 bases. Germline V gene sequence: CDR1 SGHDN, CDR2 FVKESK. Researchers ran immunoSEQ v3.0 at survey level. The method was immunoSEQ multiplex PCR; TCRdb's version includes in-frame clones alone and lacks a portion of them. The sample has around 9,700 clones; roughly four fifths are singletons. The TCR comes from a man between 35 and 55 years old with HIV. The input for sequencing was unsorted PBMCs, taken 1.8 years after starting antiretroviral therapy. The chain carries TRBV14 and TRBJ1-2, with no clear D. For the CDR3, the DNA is TGTGCCAGCAGCCAAGAAGAATACCCGGTGGTGGATGGCTACACCTTC. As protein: CASSQEEYPVVDGYTF.